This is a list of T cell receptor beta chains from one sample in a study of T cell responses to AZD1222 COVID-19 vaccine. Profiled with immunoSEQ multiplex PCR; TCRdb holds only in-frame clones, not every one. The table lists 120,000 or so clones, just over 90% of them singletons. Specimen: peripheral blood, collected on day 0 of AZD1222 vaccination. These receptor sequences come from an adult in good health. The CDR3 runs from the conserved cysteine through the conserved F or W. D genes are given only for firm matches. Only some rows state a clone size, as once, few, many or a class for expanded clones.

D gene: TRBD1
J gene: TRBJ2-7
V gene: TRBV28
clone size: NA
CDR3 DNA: TGTGCCAGCAGTGGACCGGGGGACAGGGGAAACTACGAGCAGTACTTC
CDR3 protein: CASSGPGDRGNYEQYF

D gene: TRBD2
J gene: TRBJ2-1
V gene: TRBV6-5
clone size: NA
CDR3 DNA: TGTGCCAGCAGCATAACTAGCGGGAGGTACAATGAGCAGTTCTTC
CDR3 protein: CASSITSGRYNEQFF

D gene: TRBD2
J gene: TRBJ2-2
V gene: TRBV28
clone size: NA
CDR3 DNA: TGTGCCAGCAGTTTGGGGGGGATAGGTACCGGGGAGCTGTTTTTT
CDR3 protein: CASSLGGIGTGELFF

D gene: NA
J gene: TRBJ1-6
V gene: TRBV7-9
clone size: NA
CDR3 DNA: TGTGCCAGCAGCTTAGGATCAGGGAGCGGTTCACCCCTCCACTTT
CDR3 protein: CASSLGSGSGSPLHF

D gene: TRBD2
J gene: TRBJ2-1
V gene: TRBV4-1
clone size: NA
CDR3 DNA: TGCGCCAGCAGCTGGACTAGCGGGAGATACAATGAGCAGTTCTTC
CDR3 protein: CASSWTSGRYNEQFF

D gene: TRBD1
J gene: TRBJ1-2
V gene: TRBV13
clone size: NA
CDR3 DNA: TGTGCCAGCAGCTTATGGCGACAGGGAGACTATGGCTACACCTTC
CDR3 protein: CASSLWRQGDYGYTF

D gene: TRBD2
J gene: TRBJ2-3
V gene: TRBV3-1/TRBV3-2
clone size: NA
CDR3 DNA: TGTGCCAGCAGCCAAGGGACTAGCGGGAGGGCCACAGATACGCAGTATTTT
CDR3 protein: CASSQGTSGRATDTQYF

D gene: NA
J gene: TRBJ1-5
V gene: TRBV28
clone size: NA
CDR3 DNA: TGTGCCGCCACCGTGGGGGACGAGAGTCAGCCCCAGCATTTT
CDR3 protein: CAATVGDESQPQHF

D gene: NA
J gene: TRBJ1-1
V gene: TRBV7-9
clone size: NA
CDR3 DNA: TGTGCCAGCAGCGGGAGGGGGAAGGCGGACACTGAAGCTTTCTTT
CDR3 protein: CASSGRGKADTEAFF

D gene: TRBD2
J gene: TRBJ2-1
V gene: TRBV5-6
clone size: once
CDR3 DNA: TGTGCCAGCAGCTTGCCTAGCGGGAGGAATGAGCAGTTCTTC
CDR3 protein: CASSLPSGRNEQFF

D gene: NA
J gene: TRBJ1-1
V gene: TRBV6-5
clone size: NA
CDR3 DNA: TGTGCCAGCAGCTACCTGTCCAACACTGAAGCTTTCTTT
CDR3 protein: CASSYLSNTEAFF

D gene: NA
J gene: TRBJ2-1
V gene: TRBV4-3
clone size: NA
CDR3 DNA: TGCGCCAGCAGCCTAAGCGGAGTCTCCTACAATGAGCAGTTCTTC
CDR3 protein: CASSLSGVSYNEQFF

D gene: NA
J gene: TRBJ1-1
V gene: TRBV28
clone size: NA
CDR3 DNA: TGTGCCAGCGGTACCCCCGGGAACACTGAAGCTTTCTTT
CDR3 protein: CASGTPGNTEAFF

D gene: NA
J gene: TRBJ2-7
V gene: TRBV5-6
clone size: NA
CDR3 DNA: TGTGCCAGCAGCTCCGCCAGGGCCGTGGTGTACGAGCAGTACTTC
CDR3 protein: CASSSARAVVYEQYF

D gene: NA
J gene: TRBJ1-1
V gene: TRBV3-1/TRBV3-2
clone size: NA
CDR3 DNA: TGTGCCAGCAGCCAAGATCGGTTGGGGAACACTGAAGCTTTCTTT
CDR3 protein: CASSQDRLGNTEAFF